The present T cell receptor beta chain was sequenced within a study of memory CD4+ T cells and cytomegalovirus serostatus. For the study at large: Of the healthy Belgian adults, fewer than 10 were CMV seropositive and 20 to 30 seronegative. Study-wide findings and caveats: CMV serostatus prediction reached median AUC roughly 0.95, or 0.91 with US-trained model.

In the original workflow: Out-of-frame sequences were removed, leaving some 2 million distinct TCRbeta sequences. Clones were sequenced by immunoSEQ multiplex PCR, and TCRdb holds only the in-frame ones, with some missing. The DNA was the basis for D and trimming; V, J and clone size are from that table. The sample contains some 49,000 clones, 78% of which appear only once. Per the germline V gene, CDR1 is KGHSH and CDR2 is LQKENI. With 4 bases removed from V and 5 bases from J, the gap between germline ends came to 14 bases. This CDR3 has 14 amino acids. This clone has only a few counts. The antigen is unknown. The sort gate was single viable CD3+CD4+CD8-CD45RO+ cells for memory CD4+ T cells. Positive selection with CD4 microbeads enriched total CD4+ T cells.

What was sequenced was memory CD4+ T cells from blood. This sequence originates from an adult in good health and CMV-seronegative. The chain couples TRBV18 to TRBJ1-1; perhaps TRBD1 as D (5 bases). CDR3 DNA: TGTGCCAGCTCACTTACGGGGGAGAGGACTGAAGCTTTCTTT. Translating it yields CASSLTGERTEAFF.